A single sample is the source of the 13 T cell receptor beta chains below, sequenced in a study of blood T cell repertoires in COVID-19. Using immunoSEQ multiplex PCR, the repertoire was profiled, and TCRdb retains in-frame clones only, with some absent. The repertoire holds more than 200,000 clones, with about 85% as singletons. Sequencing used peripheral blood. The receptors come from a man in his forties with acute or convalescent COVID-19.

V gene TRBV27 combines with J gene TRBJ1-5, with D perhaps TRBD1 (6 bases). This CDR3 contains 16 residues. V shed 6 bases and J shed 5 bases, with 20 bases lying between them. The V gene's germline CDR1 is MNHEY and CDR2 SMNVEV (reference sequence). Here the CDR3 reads CASRPDIRGPHQPQHF. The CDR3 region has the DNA TGTGCCAGCAGGCCCGACATCAGGGGTCCCCATCAGCCCCAGCATTTT.

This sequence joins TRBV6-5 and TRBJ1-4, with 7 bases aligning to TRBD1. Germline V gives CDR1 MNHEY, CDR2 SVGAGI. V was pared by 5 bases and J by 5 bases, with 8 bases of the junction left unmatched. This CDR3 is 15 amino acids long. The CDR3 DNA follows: TGTGCCAGCAGTAACCGAGGGGGACAGAATGAAAAACTGTTTTTT. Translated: CASSNRGGQNEKLFF.

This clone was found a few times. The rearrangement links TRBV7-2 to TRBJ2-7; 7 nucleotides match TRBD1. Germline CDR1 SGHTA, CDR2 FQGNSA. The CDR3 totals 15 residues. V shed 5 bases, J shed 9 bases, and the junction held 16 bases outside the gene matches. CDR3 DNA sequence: TGTGCCAGCAGCGCAACCGGGACAGTACTACGAGGGCAGTACTTC. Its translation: CASSATGTVLRGQYF. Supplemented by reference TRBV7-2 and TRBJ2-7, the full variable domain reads GAGVSQSPSNKVTEKGKDVELRCDPISGHTALYWYRQSLGQGLEFLIYFQGNSAPDKSGLPSDRFSAERTGGSVSTLTIQRTQQEDSAVYLCASSATGTVLRGQYFGPGTRLTVT.

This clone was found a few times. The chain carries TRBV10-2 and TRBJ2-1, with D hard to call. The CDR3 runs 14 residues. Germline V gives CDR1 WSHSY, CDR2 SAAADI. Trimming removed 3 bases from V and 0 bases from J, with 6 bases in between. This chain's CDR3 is CASSDPSSYNEQFF. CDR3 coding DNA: TGCGCCAGCAGTGATCCGAGCTCCTACAATGAGCAGTTCTTC.

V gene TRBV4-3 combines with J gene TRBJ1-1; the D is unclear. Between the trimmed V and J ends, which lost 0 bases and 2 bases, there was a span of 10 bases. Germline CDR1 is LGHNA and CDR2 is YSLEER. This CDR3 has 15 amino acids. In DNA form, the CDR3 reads TGCGCCAGCAGCCAAGATAGAATCCTAAACACTGAAGCTTTCTTT. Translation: CASSQDRILNTEAFF.

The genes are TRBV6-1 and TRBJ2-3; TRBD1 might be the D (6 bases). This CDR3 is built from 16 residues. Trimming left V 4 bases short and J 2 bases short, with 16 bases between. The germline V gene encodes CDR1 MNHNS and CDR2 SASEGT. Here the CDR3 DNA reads TGTGCCAGCAGTGTCGTCAGGGGCCGACTCACAGATACGCAGTATTTT. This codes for CASSVVRGRLTDTQYF.

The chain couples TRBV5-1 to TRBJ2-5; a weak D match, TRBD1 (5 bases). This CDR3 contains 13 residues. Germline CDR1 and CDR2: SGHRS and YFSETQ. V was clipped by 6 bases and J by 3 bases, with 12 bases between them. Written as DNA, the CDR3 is TGCGCCAGCAACCCCCTCAGGGAAGAGACCCAGTACTTC. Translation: CASNPLREETQYF.

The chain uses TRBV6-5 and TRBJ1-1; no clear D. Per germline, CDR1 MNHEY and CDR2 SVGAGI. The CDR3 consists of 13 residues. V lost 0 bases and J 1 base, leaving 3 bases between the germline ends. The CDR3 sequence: CASSYSRNTEAFF. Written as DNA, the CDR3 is TGTGCCAGCAGTTACTCGAGGAACACTGAAGCTTTCTTT.

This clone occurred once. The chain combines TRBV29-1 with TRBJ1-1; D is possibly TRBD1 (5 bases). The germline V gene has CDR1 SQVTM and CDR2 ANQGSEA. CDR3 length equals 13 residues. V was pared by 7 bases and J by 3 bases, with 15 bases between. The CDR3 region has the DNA TGCAGCGCCGACGGCAGGGTGGACACTGAAGCTTTCTTT. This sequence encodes CSADGRVDTEAFF.

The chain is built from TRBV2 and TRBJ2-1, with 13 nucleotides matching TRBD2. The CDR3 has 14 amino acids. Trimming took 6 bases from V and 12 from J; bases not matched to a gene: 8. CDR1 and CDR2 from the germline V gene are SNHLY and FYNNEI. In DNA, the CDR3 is TGTGCCAGCAGCGACCGACTAGCGGGGGGTCGGCAGTTCTTC. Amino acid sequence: CASSDRLAGGRQFF.

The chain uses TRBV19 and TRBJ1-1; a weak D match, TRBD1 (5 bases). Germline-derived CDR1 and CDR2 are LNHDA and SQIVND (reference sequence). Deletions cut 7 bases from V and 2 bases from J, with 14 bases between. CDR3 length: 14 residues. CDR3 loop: CASIRGDRNTEAFF. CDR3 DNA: TGTGCCAGTATACGGGGGGATCGAAACACTGAAGCTTTCTTT.

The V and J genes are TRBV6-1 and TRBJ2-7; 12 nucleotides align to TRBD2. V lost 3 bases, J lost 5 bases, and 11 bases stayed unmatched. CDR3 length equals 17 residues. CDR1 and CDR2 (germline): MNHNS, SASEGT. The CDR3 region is CASSEGSSGRVRNEQYF. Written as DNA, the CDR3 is TGTGCCAGCAGTGAGGGGTCTAGCGGGAGGGTAAGGAACGAGCAGTACTTC.

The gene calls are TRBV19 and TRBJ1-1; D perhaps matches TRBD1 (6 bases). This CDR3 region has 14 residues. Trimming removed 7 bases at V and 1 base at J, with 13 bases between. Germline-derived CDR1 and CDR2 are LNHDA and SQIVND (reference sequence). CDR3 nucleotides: TGTGCCAGTACCCCCGGACAGTCGAACACTGAAGCTTTCTTT. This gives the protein CASTPGQSNTEAFF.